Listed below are T cell receptor beta chains from one sample, sequenced in a study of T-cell reconstitution after alpha-beta-depleted transplantation in children. A single record per CDR3 protein comes from TCRdb applying MiXCR to the PCR reads. The sample holds approximately 290,000 distinct CDR3 sequences, approximately 10% seen once. Source: peripheral blood, taken 180 days after TCRalphabeta/CD19-depleted stem cell transplant. All receptors come from a male patient aged 2 to 10 who had a stem cell transplant for chronic granulomatous disease, so the T cells may come from the graft donor. The CDR3 runs from the conserved cysteine through the conserved F or W. The D gene is left open where the match is weak. Clone size is shown for a subset of rows, as once, few, many or a class of expanded clone.

j_call | d_call | clone_size | v_call | cdr3_aa | cdr3_nt
TRBJ2-1 | - | many | TRBV2 | CASSERGRESEQFF | TGTGCCAGCAGTGAGAGAGGCAGGGAAAGTGAGCAGTTCTTC
TRBJ2-7 | - | - | TRBV18 | CASSPNVGNTGYEQYF | TGTGCCAGCTCACCGAACGTAGGGAATACGGGGTACGAGCAGTACTTC
TRBJ2-2 | TRBD2 | many | TRBV11-2 | CASSPGLPLSTGELFF | TGTGCCAGCAGCCCGGGACTACCGTTGAGTACCGGGGAGCTGTTTTTT
TRBJ2-1 | - | many | TRBV6-2/TRBV6-3 | CASSYSRGAKNNEQFF | TGTGCCAGCAGTTACTCCCGGGGGGCAAAGAACAATGAGCAGTTCTTC
TRBJ2-3 | - | many | TRBV2 | CASSDVIADPTDTQYF | TGTGCCAGCAGTGACGTGATAGCGGACCCCACAGATACGCAGTATTTT
TRBJ2-3 | TRBD1 | many | TRBV11-1 | CASSYGYRGGTDTQYF | TGTGCCAGCAGCTATGGTTACAGGGGTGGCACAGATACGCAGTATTTT
TRBJ2-7 | - | many | TRBV6-2/TRBV6-3 | CASSYWSMGDQNEQYF | TGTGCCAGCAGTTACTGGTCTATGGGGGATCAGAACGAGCAGTACTTC
TRBJ1-6 | - | - | TRBV7-2 | CASSSILLGSPLHF | TGTGCCAGCAGCTCTATTCTTCTAGGTTCACCCCTCCACTTT
TRBJ2-2 | TRBD2 | many | TRBV5-6 | CASSFGLALNTGELFF | TGTGCCAGCAGCTTTGGACTAGCTTTGAACACCGGGGAGCTGTTTTTT
TRBJ2-1 | TRBD1 | many | TRBV5-1 | CASSLDRGEYNEQFF | TGCGCCAGCAGCTTAGACAGGGGGGAGTACAATGAGCAGTTCTTC
TRBJ2-2 | - | few | TRBV12-3/TRBV12-4 | CASSLGRGYSITGELFF | TGTGCCAGCAGTTTGGGTAGGGGGTATAGTATCACCGGGGAGCTGTTTTTT
TRBJ1-1 | TRBD1 | many | TRBV7-2 | CASSPQGPQLKNTEAFF | TGTGCCAGCAGCCCACAGGGGCCCCAACTCAAGAACACTGAAGCTTTCTTT
TRBJ1-4 | - | - | TRBV25-1 | CASSEYALNEKLFF | TGTGCCAGCAGTGAATATGCTTTGAATGAAAAACTGTTTTTT
TRBJ2-7 | - | many | TRBV5-1 | CASSLVGGVPYEQYF | TGCGCCAGCAGCTTGGTCGGGGGAGTCCCCTACGAGCAGTACTTC
TRBJ2-3 | - | many | TRBV10-1 | CASSGVGPDGTSSTDTQYF | TGCGCCAGCAGTGGGGTTGGGCCGGACGGAACTTCTAGCACAGATACGCAGTATTTT
TRBJ2-2 | - | many | TRBV12-5 | CASGIGAGELFF | TGTGCTAGTGGGATAGGAGCCGGGGAGCTGTTTTTT
TRBJ2-4 | - | many | TRBV11-2 | CASSLDSGVVKNIQYF | TGTGCCAGCAGCTTAGACAGCGGCGTTGTCAAAAACATTCAGTACTTC
TRBJ1-3 | - | many | TRBV12-3/TRBV12-4 | CASSFSRSGNTIYF | TGTGCCAGCAGTTTCAGCAGGTCGGGAAACACCATATATTTT
TRBJ2-7 | TRBD2 | - | TRBV20-1 | CSARTSGTFSYEQYF | TGCAGTGCCAGGACTAGCGGGACTTTCTCCTACGAGCAGTACTTC
TRBJ2-2 | - | many | TRBV7-8 | CASSPSSFTGELFF | TGTGCCAGCAGCCCCTCTAGCTTCACCGGGGAGCTGTTTTTT
TRBJ2-5 | TRBD1 | many | TRBV7-9 | CASSSPDRESLETQYF | TGTGCCAGCAGCTCCCCAGACAGGGAGAGCCTTGAGACCCAGTACTTC
TRBJ2-3 | - | many | TRBV20-1 | CSARAALGEAGTDTQYF | TGCAGTGCCAGAGCGGCGCTAGGGGAGGCAGGCACAGATACGCAGTATTTT
TRBJ2-5 | TRBD2 | many | TRBV28 | CASSFGERDELGETQYF | TGTGCCAGCAGTTTTGGTGAGCGGGACGAGTTGGGAGAGACCCAGTACTTC
TRBJ2-7 | TRBD1 | many | TRBV7-6 | CASSFTGDSSYEQYF | TGTGCCAGCAGCTTCACCGGGGACAGCTCCTACGAGCAGTACTTC
TRBJ2-2 | - | many | TRBV9 | CASSVDGNPAGELFF | TGTGCCAGCAGCGTAGATGGCAATCCAGCCGGGGAGCTGTTTTTT
TRBJ2-2 | - | few | TRBV20-1 | CSARTAMGNTGELFF | TGCAGTGCTAGAACGGCTATGGGTAACACCGGGGAGCTGTTTTTT
TRBJ2-1 | TRBD1 | many | TRBV7-7 | CASSLRQGSSYNEQFF | TGTGCCAGCAGCCTGAGACAGGGAAGCTCCTACAATGAGCAGTTCTTC
TRBJ2-7 | TRBD1 | many | TRBV7-6 | CASSLGSLGTGGIYEQYF | TGTGCCAGCAGCTTAGGAAGTTTGGGGACAGGGGGGATCTACGAGCAGTACTTC
TRBJ2-7 | - | many | TRBV7-2 | CASSSLGYEQYF | TGCGCCAGCAGCTCATTGGGCTACGAGCAGTACTTC
TRBJ2-5 | TRBD2 | many | TRBV7-2 | CASNPGLAEKETQYF | TGTGCCAGCAACCCGGGACTAGCGGAAAAAGAGACCCAGTACTTC
TRBJ2-7 | - | many | TRBV29-1 | CSVGGAGNSYEQYF | TGCAGCGTTGGAGGGGCAGGGAACTCCTACGAGCAGTACTTC
TRBJ2-7 | - | - | TRBV29-1 | CSVLQPGLILGYEQYF | TGCAGCGTTCTTCAACCGGGTCTCATCCTAGGCTACGAGCAGTACTTC
TRBJ1-2 | - | many | TRBV12-3/TRBV12-4 | CASSPWGVGYTF | TGTGCCAGCAGCCCATGGGGGGTGGGCTACACCTTC
TRBJ2-1 | TRBD1 | many | TRBV6-1 | CASSKSDRVYNEQFF | TGTGCCAGCAGTAAATCGGACAGGGTTTACAATGAGCAGTTCTTC
TRBJ2-3 | - | many | TRBV4-3 | CASSQRPQGFSTDTQYF | TGCGCCAGCAGCCAGCGACCGCAGGGTTTTAGCACAGATACGCAGTATTTT
TRBJ2-5 | TRBD2 | many | TRBV7-8 | CASSLGPAGVGETQYF | TGTGCCAGCAGCTTAGGTCCAGCGGGAGTGGGAGAGACCCAGTACTTC
TRBJ1-3 | TRBD1 | - | TRBV4-2 | CASSPGRRGRNKVAGGNTIYF | TGTGCCAGCAGCCCCGGGCGGAGGGGGCGAAATAAGGTTGCGGGCGGAAACACCATATATTTT
TRBJ2-2 | TRBD1 | many | TRBV20-1 | CSAGVGTGNAGELFF | TGCAGTGCTGGGGTGGGGACAGGGAACGCCGGGGAGCTGTTTTTT
TRBJ2-5 | - | many | TRBV12-3/TRBV12-4 | CASTPAPPASETQYF | TGTGCCAGCACCCCGGCGCCGCCGGCGTCGGAGACCCAGTACTTC
TRBJ2-2 | TRBD2 | many | TRBV12-3/TRBV12-4 | CASSLTSGPGELFF | TGTGCCAGCAGTTTGACTAGCGGTCCCGGGGAGCTGTTTTTT
TRBJ2-7 | TRBD2 | - | TRBV20-1 | CSASGRTSGSSYEQYF | TGCAGTGCTAGCGGCCGGACTAGCGGGAGCTCCTACGAGCAGTACTTC
TRBJ2-7 | - | many | TRBV28 | CASSHRLSYEQYF | TGTGCCAGCAGCCATCGATTGTCCTACGAGCAGTACTTC
TRBJ1-2 | - | many | TRBV3-1 | CASSHRDGYTF | TGTGCCAGCAGCCACCGGGATGGCTACACCTTC
TRBJ2-2 | - | many | TRBV7-3 | CASSLWNTGELFF | TGTGCCAGCAGCTTATGGAACACCGGGGAGCTGTTTTTT
TRBJ2-6 | - | few | TRBV9 | CASSVDALSGANVLTF | TGTGCCAGCAGCGTAGATGCGCTCTCTGGGGCCAACGTCCTGACTTTC
TRBJ1-5 | - | many | TRBV27 | CASRDYGGYSNQPQHF | TGTGCCAGCAGAGACTATGGGGGATATAGCAATCAGCCCCAGCATTTT